A selection of T cell receptor beta chains follows, all from one sample in a study of control samples from healthy donors and cancer patients. Profiled with immunoSEQ multiplex PCR; TCRdb holds only in-frame clones, not every one. The table includes approximately 37,000 clones, about 94% detected once. Sequencing input: blood. Source of these receptors: a woman in her 50s in good health. Both conserved end residues are part of each CDR3. D genes are given only for firm matches. Size is omitted from some rows. Given values are once, few, many or a class for expanded clones.

v_gene,j_gene,abundance,d_gene,CDR3nt,CDR3aa
TRBV3-1/TRBV3-2,TRBJ1-1,-,-,TGTGCCAGCAGCCAAGATTCGTCAGGGTTTGGTGAAGCTTTCTTT,CASSQDSSGFGEAFF
TRBV7-9,TRBJ2-7,-,TRBD2,TGTGCCAGCAGCTATGGTGGGGGGGACGAGCAGTACTTC,CASSYGGGDEQYF
TRBV5-1,TRBJ2-7,-,-,TGCGCCAGCAGCTTGAGTCACAGGGAGGGTTACGAGCAGTACTTC,CASSLSHREGYEQYF
TRBV3-1/TRBV3-2,TRBJ1-1,-,-,TGTGCCACCAGAGGATCCACTGAAGCTTTCTTT,CATRGSTEAFF
TRBV27,TRBJ1-3,once,-,TGTGCCAGCAGTTTTGGGGGTTCTGGAAACACCATATATTTT,CASSFGGSGNTIYF
TRBV30,TRBJ1-1,-,-,TGTGCCTGCTTCCCGGGACATATGAACACTGAAGCTTTCTTT,CACFPGHMNTEAFF
TRBV10-3,TRBJ1-1,once,-,TGTGCCATCAGGGACAGTAAGGGCACTGAAGCTTTCTTT,CAIRDSKGTEAFF
TRBV12-3/TRBV12-4,TRBJ1-5,-,-,TGTGCCAGCAGACACAGGGATGGTCAGCCCCAGCATTTT,CASRHRDGQPQHF
TRBV7-3,TRBJ2-3,-,TRBD2,TGTGCCAGCAGCTTAGGGACTAGCGGGGGCGAGGATACGCAGTATTTT,CASSLGTSGGEDTQYF
TRBV30,TRBJ1-2,-,-,TGTGCCTGGGGCGGGACAACACCAACTGGTGGCTACACCTTC,CAWGGTTPTGGYTF
TRBV6-2/TRBV6-3,TRBJ2-1,-,-,TGTGCCAGCAGCCAGGGGGGCCATTTGGCGAATGAGCAGTTCTTC,CASSQGGHLANEQFF
TRBV5-5,TRBJ1-1,-,-,TGTGCCAGCAGCTTGGAAGGGTCGGGGTCGTTTGTAACTTTCTTT,CASSLEGSGSFVTFF
TRBV18,TRBJ1-4,-,TRBD1,TGTGCCAGCTCACCGAACTCAGTCGACAGGGGGCAAAATGAAAAACTGTTTTTT,CASSPNSVDRGQNEKLFF
TRBV7-9,TRBJ1-2,-,-,TGTGCCAGCAGCCCTAAACCGACGGTAGGGGGTGGCTACACCTTC,CASSPKPTVGGGYTF
TRBV24-1,TRBJ2-1,-,TRBD1,TGTGCCACCAGTGGTTTTACGACAGGGTCCAACAATGAGCAGTTCTTC,CATSGFTTGSNNEQFF
TRBV5-8,TRBJ1-1,-,TRBD1,TGTGCCAGCAGCCGGACGGACAGGGGGTTCCGGAGGACTGAAGCTTTCTTT,CASSRTDRGFRRTEAFF
TRBV5-4,TRBJ1-2,-,-,TGTGCCAGCAGCTTCCCAGGGAGCGTCTATGGCTACACCTTC,CASSFPGSVYGYTF
TRBV11-3,TRBJ2-1,few,TRBD1,TGTGCCAGCAGCTTACTAGGACAGGGTAACAATGAGCAGTTCTTC,CASSLLGQGNNEQFF
TRBV7-9,TRBJ1-2,-,-,TGTGCCAGCAGCTCGTCTGGCAGGGAGGCCTATGGCTACACCTTC,CASSSSGREAYGYTF
TRBV18,TRBJ1-1,-,-,TGTGCCAGCTCACCCAGTGGGGGGGTCGGTGAAGCTTTCTTT,CASSPSGGVGEAFF
TRBV6-6,TRBJ1-6,-,-,TGTGCCTCGTCGGGGGAATACTATAATTCACCCCTCCACTTT,CASSGEYYNSPLHF
TRBV4-3,TRBJ1-3,-,-,TGCGCCAGCAGCCAAGTTTGGGGGGTTGGAAACACCATATATTTT,CASSQVWGVGNTIYF
TRBV2,TRBJ1-2,once,-,TGTGCCAGCAGTGTATTCGCCGGCTACACCTTC,CASSVFAGYTF
TRBV19,TRBJ1-5,-,-,TGTGCCAGTAGTAGTCGGACAGTAACTAGCAATCAGCCCCAGCATTTT,CASSSRTVTSNQPQHF
TRBV21-1,TRBJ1-2,-,-,TGTGCCAGCAGCAAGAAGTCGGGACCGTGCTATGGCTACACCTTC,CASSKKSGPCYGYTF
TRBV6-5,TRBJ2-1,-,-,TGTGCCAGCAGTCTGGACGCTAATGAGCAGTTCTTC,CASSLDANEQFF
TRBV27,TRBJ2-3,-,-,TGTGCCAGCAGTTCCCCCCCCGATACGCAGTATTTT,CASSSPPDTQYF
TRBV13,TRBJ2-4,-,-,TGTGCCAGCAGCTTTCGACAGGGAGGCGGCATTCAGTACTTC,CASSFRQGGGIQYF
TRBV6-4,TRBJ1-6,once,-,TGTGCCAGCAGTCTAGGATCGAATTCACCCCTCCACTTT,CASSLGSNSPLHF
TRBV2,TRBJ2-1,-,-,TGTGCCAGCAGTGTTCAAGTCACCCGGGGTGAGCAGTTCTTC,CASSVQVTRGEQFF
TRBV29-1,TRBJ2-7,-,TRBD2,TGCAGCGTTTTTAAAGATGGGGTACGGGGGGGAGAGCAGTACTTC,CSVFKDGVRGGEQYF
TRBV2,TRBJ1-3,once,-,TGTGCCAGCAGTGATTGGAACTCTGGAAACACCATATATTTT,CASSDWNSGNTIYF
TRBV7-8,TRBJ1-6,-,-,TGTGCCAGCAGCTTAGTTTCCGTAACAGCCTTAGGTTCACCCCTCCACTTT,CASSLVSVTALGSPLHF
TRBV27,TRBJ2-2,-,TRBD1,TGTGCCAGCAGTTTAAGGGGACAGGCCGTCACCGGGGAGCTGTTTTTT,CASSLRGQAVTGELFF
TRBV24-1,TRBJ2-2,-,-,TGTGCCACCAGTGATCACAAGAAGGGATCCGCTCGAAGGTCCGGGGAGCTGTTTTTT,CATSDHKKGSARRSGELFF
TRBV19,TRBJ2-2,-,-,TGTGCCAGTAGTGCCCCCGGGGTAACAACCGGGGAGCTGTTTTTT,CASSAPGVTTGELFF
TRBV6-2/TRBV6-3,TRBJ1-1,few,-,TGTGCCAGCAGTTACGGGTTAGGGAACACTGAAGCTTTCTTT,CASSYGLGNTEAFF
TRBV7-6,TRBJ1-6,-,-,TGTGCCAGCAGCCATAGCTCCCGGGGGAACAATTCACCCCTCCACTTT,CASSHSSRGNNSPLHF
TRBV6-2/TRBV6-3,TRBJ2-7,once,-,TGTGCCAGCAGTTACTCTGGGGGCTTGGAGCAGTACTTC,CASSYSGGLEQYF
TRBV7-7,TRBJ2-5,-,TRBD1,TGTGCCAGCAGCTTAAATGCGGGACAGGGGGAAGAGACCCAGTACTTC,CASSLNAGQGEETQYF
TRBV11-1,TRBJ2-3,-,-,TGTGCCAGCAGCTTAATTAGGGCACGGGCAGATACGCAGTATTTT,CASSLIRARADTQYF
TRBV7-8,TRBJ2-7,-,-,TGTGCCAGCAGCCCGCTTACTGCTGGCTACGAGCAGTACTTC,CASSPLTAGYEQYF
TRBV11-2,TRBJ1-3,-,-,TGTGCCAGCAGCTTAGCTGCGGGGTTCGGAAACACCATATATTTT,CASSLAAGFGNTIYF
TRBV6-5,TRBJ1-5,-,-,TGTGCCAGCGAGCGGGTCAGGACGGTCGATCAGCCCCAGCATTTT,CASERVRTVDQPQHF
TRBV28,TRBJ2-7,-,TRBD2,TGTGCCAGCAGGGTGGGGGTAGCGGGTGCCTCCTACGAGCAGTACTTC,CASRVGVAGASYEQYF
TRBV25-1,TRBJ2-1,-,-,TGTGCCAGGTGGGGAGGTTTCAATGAGCAGTTCTTC,CARWGGFNEQFF
TRBV2,TRBJ1-1,-,-,TGTGCCAGCAGAGGGGGGGCCAGAGAAGCTTTCTTT,CASRGGAREAFF
TRBV5-4,TRBJ1-2,few,-,TGTGCCAGCAGCTTGACAAGAGGAGCGGTCGATGGCTACACCTTC,CASSLTRGAVDGYTF